This T cell receptor beta chain came from a study of early stage breast cancer tumors. Study at large: ER+/PR+/HER2- status applied to about 70% of the 16 invasive breast tumors.

The study, taken as a whole, reports: Unsorted bulk genomic DNA sequencing lacked pairing and functional marker data.

CDR1 and CDR2 (germline): MGHRA, YSYEKL. The CDR3 length is 14 residues. J lost 12 bases, V lost 4 bases, and 8 bases had no gene match. Notes on this clone: What it binds is not known.

Blood replicates held 0.5 ug DNA, tumor or normal breast approximately 1.5 ug, two each. Generated by immunoSEQ multiplex PCR, the TCRdb table keeps only in-frame clones and is missing some. The data contain around 78,000 clones, roughly 84% of them seen just once; the ten biggest clones take up 3% to 3.5%. The origin of this receptor is a person between 55 and 70 years old with breast cancer. The chain is built from TRBV4-1 and TRBJ1-4; 10 bases line up with TRBD1. The sample comprised blood. CDR3 region: CASSREDRGGQLFF. As DNA, the CDR3 is TGCGCCAGCAGCCGAGAGGACAGGGGGGGCCAACTGTTTTTT.